What follows are 19 T cell receptor beta chains derived from one specimen sequenced in a study of T-cell memory formation after mild COVID-19. TCRdb itself ran the 5' RACE reads through MiXCR, one entry per CDR3 protein. Among 80,000 to 95,000 distinct CDR3 sequences listed, around 25% were seen once. The sequencing input was PBMCs or a T cell subset sorted from them (not recorded which). The receptors were sampled from a man in his late teens or twenties who had mild COVID-19 (a few samples of this study predate the infection). Cell type and time point are not known.

The genes are TRBV27 and TRBJ2-6; D gene ambiguous. The CDR3 has 15 amino acids. Trimming removed 8 bases from V and 1 base from J, with 12 bases in between. Germline-derived CDR1 and CDR2 are MNHEY and SMNVEV (reference sequence). The CDR3: CASSITSSGANVLTF. In nucleotides, the CDR3 is TGTGCCAGCTCCATCACGTCATCTGGGGCCAACGTCCTGACTTTC.

This clonotype was counted a few times. The chain employs TRBV6-5 and TRBJ1-1; D gene uncertain. Trimming removed 4 bases at V and 6 bases at J, with 15 bases between. Per germline, CDR1 MNHEY and CDR2 SVGAGI. The CDR3 covers 14 residues. The DNA of the CDR3 is TGTGCCAGCAGTTTGAGGGTGAGGGTTGCTGAAGCTTTCTTT. Amino acids: CASSLRVRVAEAFF.

The rearrangement joins TRBV5-1 to TRBJ2-3; perhaps TRBD1 as D (6 bases). CDR3 length: 15 residues. Germline loops: CDR1 SGHRS, CDR2 YFSETQ. V was pared by 3 bases and J by 2 bases, with 13 bases between. CDR3 residues: CASSYTGSFTDTQYF. The CDR3 DNA follows: TGCGCCAGCAGCTACACAGGGTCTTTCACAGATACGCAGTATTTT.

V gene TRBV6-5 combines with J gene TRBJ2-7; perhaps TRBD1 as D (5 bases). Deletions cut 4 bases from V and 0 bases from J, with 10 bases between. Germline loops: CDR1 MNHEY, CDR2 SVGAGI. This CDR3 contains 14 residues. The CDR3 here is CASSFRQSSYEQYF. The CDR3 DNA reads TGTGCCAGCAGTTTCCGACAGAGCTCCTACGAGCAGTACTTC.

This chain joins TRBV29-1 and TRBJ1-1; D is ambiguous. From germline, CDR1 is SQVTM and CDR2 ANQGSEA. V lost 3 bases and J lost 8, with 10 bases in between. This CDR3 is 11 amino acids long. The CDR3 nucleotides read TGCAGCGTTGAGACTTCAGGCGAAGCTTTCTTT. It yields the protein CSVETSGEAFF.

The V call is TRBV12-3 or TRBV12-4, the J call TRBJ2-3; D not resolved. The CDR3 has 12 amino acids. Trimming removed 3 bases from V and 5 bases from J, with 6 bases in between. The CDR3 protein is CASSFLGDTQYF. CDR3 nucleotides: TGTGCCAGCAGTTTCCTGGGAGATACGCAGTATTTT.

The chain has TRBV7-6 and TRBJ2-7, with 8 positions matching TRBD2. The germline CDR1 and CDR2 sequences are SGHVS and FNYEAQ. The J segment lost 2 bases and the V segment lost 3 bases, leaving 3 bases of the junction unmatched. This CDR3 has 14 amino acids. CDR3 region: CASSFGGGPYEQYF. CDR3 in DNA: TGTGCCAGCAGCTTTGGCGGGGGGCCCTACGAGCAGTACTTC.

This clonotype was detected only a few times. J is TRBJ2-3 and V is TRBV7-9, with D unclear. Germline CDR1 and CDR2: SEHNR and FQNEAQ (reference sequence). This CDR3 spans 14 amino acids. With 0 bases removed from V and 3 bases from J, the gap between germline ends came to 7 bases. CDR3 in DNA: TGTGCCAGCAGCTTAGCGCTGGGGACAGATACGCAGTATTTT. It yields the protein CASSLALGTDTQYF.

This clonotype was observed a few times. The chain couples TRBV14 to TRBJ2-7; the D gene is possibly TRBD2 (5 bases). Trimming removed 3 bases from V and 3 bases from J, with 12 bases in between. Germline V lookup: CDR1 SGHDN, CDR2 FVKESK. CDR3 length: 14 amino acids. As DNA, the CDR3 is TGTGCCAGCAGCCATGCCTTGGCGGGCTACGAGCAGTACTTC. Translating it yields CASSHALAGYEQYF.

This clonotype showed up just a few times. The chain links TRBV12-3 or TRBV12-4 to TRBJ2-3; 12 bases map to TRBD2. This CDR3 is built from 18 residues. The V gene end was trimmed by 5 bases and the J gene end by 3 bases; junction bases not matched to a gene: 12. DNA for the CDR3: TGTGCCAGCAGTCGCGACTGGGCTAGCGGGGGGGCTACAGATACGCAGTATTTT. The encoded protein is CASSRDWASGGATDTQYF.

The chain combines TRBV6-2 or TRBV6-3 with TRBJ1-3; 7 positions agree with TRBD1. The junction had 7 bases not matched to a gene; V was cut back by 6 bases and J by 2 bases. The CDR3 sequence is 15 residues long. Germline V CDR1 and CDR2: MNHEY, SVGEGT. CDR3 sequence (DNA): TGTGCCAGCAGCTCCGGACAGGCCGCTGGAAACACCATATATTTT. Translating gives CASSSGQAAGNTIYF.

This clonotype was detected a few times. The genes are TRBV4-1 and TRBJ1-4; D remains unclear. This CDR3 is built from 16 residues. The V end was cut by 1 base, the J end by 8 bases, with 17 bases between. Germline V gene data show CDR1 as MGHRA and CDR2 as YSYEKL. CDR3 nucleotides: TGCGCCAGCAGCCAAGGAGCACGGAGATTTAGGGAAAAACTGTTTTTT. The encoded protein is CASSQGARRFREKLFF.

J is TRBJ1-1 and V is TRBV7-9; D may be TRBD1 (6 bases). Germline V CDR1 and CDR2: SEHNR, FQNEAQ (reference sequence). This CDR3 spans 14 amino acids. V gave up 3 bases and J gave up 5 bases, with 13 bases separating them. The CDR3 DNA is TGTGCCAGCAGCTTGGTCAGGGGATGGACTGAAGCTTTCTTT. Protein: CASSLVRGWTEAFF.

The chain has TRBV12-3 or TRBV12-4 and TRBJ2-7; 10 bases map to TRBD2. This CDR3 has 14 residues. The V segment lost 5 bases and the J segment 9 bases; nucleotides outside the gene matches: 10. The chain's CDR3 is CASSPASGGVGQYF. CDR3 coding DNA: TGTGCCAGCAGTCCAGCTAGCGGGGGAGTCGGGCAGTACTTC.

This clonotype was seen a handful of times. The chain combines TRBV7-8 with TRBJ2-5; 7 bases align to TRBD1. V gave up 5 bases and J gave up 8 bases; unmatched junction bases: 14. Germline V gene lookup returns CDR1 SGHVS and CDR2 FQNEAQ. The CDR3 is 15 residues long. The CDR3 is CASSPSATGYYTQYF. In DNA, the CDR3 is TGTGCCAGCAGCCCGAGCGCGACAGGGTATTATACCCAGTACTTC. The full variable domain, in which reference TRBV7-8 and TRBJ2-5 provide the parts outside the CDR3, is GAGVSQSPRYKVAKRGQDVALRCDPISGHVSLFWYQQALGQGPEFLTYFQNEAQLDKSGLPSDRFFAERPEGSVSTLKIQRTQQEDSAVYLCASSPSATGYYTQYFGPGTRLLVL.

This clonotype was counted between two and nine times. The rearrangement links TRBV5-1 to TRBJ1-5; D uncertain. The length of the CDR3 is 12 residues. The V gene lost 0 bases and the J gene lost 6 bases, with 4 bases spanning the gap. Germline V gives CDR1 SGHRS, CDR2 YFSETQ. CDR3 in amino acids: CASSLDLQPQHF. In DNA form, the CDR3 reads TGCGCCAGCAGCTTGGACCTTCAGCCCCAGCATTTT.

The table lists this clonotype with a few counts. The rearrangement links TRBV5-4 to TRBJ1-2, with 8 bases fitting TRBD1. Losses at the gene ends were 2 bases for V and 4 bases for J; bases not matched to a gene: 4. Germline CDR1 SGHNT, CDR2 YYREEE (reference sequence). The CDR3 loop spans 14 amino acids. The CDR3 reads CASSFQGAIYGYTF. The CDR3 DNA is TGTGCCAGCAGCTTCCAGGGGGCGATCTATGGCTACACCTTC.

V is TRBV23-1 and J is TRBJ2-2; D is undetermined. TRBV23-1 is treated as an ORF (open reading frame) with a function not yet certain. This CDR3 region has 9 residues. V lost 6 bases and J lost 8, with 1 base in between. The CDR3 protein is CASRGELFF. The CDR3 bases are TGCGCCAGCAGAGGGGAGCTGTTTTTT.

This chain uses TRBV20-1 with TRBJ2-1, with D perhaps matching TRBD1 (7 bases). The CDR3 length is 15 residues. V lost 6 bases and J 2 bases, leaving 17 bases between the germline ends. Germline CDR1 DFQATT, CDR2 SNEGSKA (reference sequence). The CDR3 protein is CSARGVTLAYNEQFF. Here the CDR3 DNA reads TGCAGTGCCAGGGGGGTGACTTTGGCCTACAATGAGCAGTTCTTC.